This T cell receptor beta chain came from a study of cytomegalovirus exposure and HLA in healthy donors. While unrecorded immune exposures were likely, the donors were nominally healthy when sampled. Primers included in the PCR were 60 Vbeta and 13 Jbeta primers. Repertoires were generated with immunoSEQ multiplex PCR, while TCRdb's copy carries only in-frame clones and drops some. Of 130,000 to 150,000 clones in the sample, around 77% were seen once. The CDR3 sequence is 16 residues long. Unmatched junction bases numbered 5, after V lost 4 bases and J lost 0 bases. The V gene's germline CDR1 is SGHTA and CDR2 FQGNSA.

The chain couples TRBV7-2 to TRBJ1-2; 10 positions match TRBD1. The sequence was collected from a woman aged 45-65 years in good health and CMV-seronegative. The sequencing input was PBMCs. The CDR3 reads CASSWGQGRANYGYTF. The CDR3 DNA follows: TGTGCCAGCAGCTGGGGACAGGGGCGAGCTAACTATGGCTACACCTTC.